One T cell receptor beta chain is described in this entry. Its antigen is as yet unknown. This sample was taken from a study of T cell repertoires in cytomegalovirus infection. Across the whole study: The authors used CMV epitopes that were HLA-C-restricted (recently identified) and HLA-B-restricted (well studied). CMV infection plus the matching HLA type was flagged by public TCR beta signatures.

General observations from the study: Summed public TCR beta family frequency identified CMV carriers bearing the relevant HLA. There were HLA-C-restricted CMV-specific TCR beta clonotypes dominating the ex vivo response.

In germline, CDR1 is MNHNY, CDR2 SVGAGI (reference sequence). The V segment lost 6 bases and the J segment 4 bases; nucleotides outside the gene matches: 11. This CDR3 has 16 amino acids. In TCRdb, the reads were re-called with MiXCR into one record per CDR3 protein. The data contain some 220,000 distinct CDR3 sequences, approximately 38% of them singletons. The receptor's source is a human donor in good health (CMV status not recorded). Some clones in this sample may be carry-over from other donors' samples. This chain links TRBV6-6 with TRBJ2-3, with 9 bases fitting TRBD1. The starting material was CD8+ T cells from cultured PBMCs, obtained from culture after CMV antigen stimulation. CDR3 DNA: TGTGCCAGCAGACCTCCGGGACAGGGTGAAGCAGATACGCAGTATTTT. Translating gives CASRPPGQGEADTQYF.